This T cell receptor (beta chain) was profiled in a study of shared T cell receptors in the human thymus. Trimming removed 6 bases from V and 7 bases from J, with 18 bases in between. In germline, CDR1 is MDHEN, CDR2 SYDVKM. This CDR3 contains 15 residues. Sequenced by immunoSEQ multiplex PCR; TCRdb stores in-frame clones only, minus some. The repertoire holds some 640,000 clones, with around 87% as singletons. The data also belong to a second study, concerning human thymus T cells. This second report adds: Surgeons resected thymus tissue during corrective heart surgery. Thymic and blood repertoires appeared to carry a bias in their V and J gene usage. Unrelated individuals were reported by related research to share highly overlapping thymic repertoires.

The TCR comes from a boy under three years old with a congenital heart defect. Sequencing was performed on thymocytes. The chain is built from TRBV28 and TRBJ1-4, with D hard to call. The CDR3 DNA sequence: TGTGCCAGCAGGACACGGGAGCCGGGAGCTGAAAAACTGTTTTTT. Protein product: CASRTREPGAEKLFF. Together with reference TRBV28 and TRBJ1-4, the CDR3 gives the full variable domain: DVKVTQSSRYLVKRTGEKVFLECVQDMDHENMFWYRQDPGLGLRLIYFSYDVKMKEKGDIPEGYSVSREKKERFSLILESASTNQTSMYLCASRTREPGAEKLFFGSGTQLSVL.